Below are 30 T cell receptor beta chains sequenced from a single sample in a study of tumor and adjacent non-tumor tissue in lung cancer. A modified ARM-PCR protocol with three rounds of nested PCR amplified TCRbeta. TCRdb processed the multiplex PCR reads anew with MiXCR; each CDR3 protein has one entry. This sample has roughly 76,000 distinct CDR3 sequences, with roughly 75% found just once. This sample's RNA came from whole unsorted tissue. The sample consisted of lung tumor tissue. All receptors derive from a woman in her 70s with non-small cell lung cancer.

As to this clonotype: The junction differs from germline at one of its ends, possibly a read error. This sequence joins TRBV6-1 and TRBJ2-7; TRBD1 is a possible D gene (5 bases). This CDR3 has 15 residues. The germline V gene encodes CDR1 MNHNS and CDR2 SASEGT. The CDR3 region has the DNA TGTGCGAGCAGTGAAGGGAACAGGATCCCCTACGAGCAGTACTTC. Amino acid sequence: CASSEGNRIPYEQYF.

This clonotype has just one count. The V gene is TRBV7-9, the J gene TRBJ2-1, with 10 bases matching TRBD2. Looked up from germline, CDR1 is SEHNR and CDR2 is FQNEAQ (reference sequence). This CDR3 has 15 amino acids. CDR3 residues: CANIPLAGDYNEQFF. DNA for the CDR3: TGTGCTAACATCCCCCTAGCGGGAGACTACAATGAGCAGTTCTTC.

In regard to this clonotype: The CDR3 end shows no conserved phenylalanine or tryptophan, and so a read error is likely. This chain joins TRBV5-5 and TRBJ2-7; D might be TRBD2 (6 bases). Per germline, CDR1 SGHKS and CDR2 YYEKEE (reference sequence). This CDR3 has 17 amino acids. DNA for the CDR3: TGTGCCAGCAGTTTTAACTCACGGGGGACGCGATCCTACAAGCAGTACTTA. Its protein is CASSFNSRGTRSYKQYL.

CDR3 bases: TGTGCCAGCACCCGCCAACCACCAACGGGAATGGACGAGCAGTACTTC. It yields the protein CASTRQPPTGMDEQYF. This chain joins TRBV6-1 and TRBJ2-7, with a tentative D call TRBD2 (5 bases). Germline CDR1 is MNHNS and CDR2 is SASEGT. The CDR3 covers 16 residues. V was cut by 7 bases and J by 5 bases, with 24 bases left in between.

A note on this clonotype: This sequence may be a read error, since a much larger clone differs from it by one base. CDR3 in amino acids: CASWRAGGPYNEQFF. CDR3 DNA: TGTGCCAGCTGGCGGGCGGGAGGCCCCTACAATGAGCAGTTCTTC. The chain has TRBV5-4 and TRBJ2-1, with 8 bases fitting TRBD2. The J segment lost 2 bases and the V segment lost 7 bases, leaving 8 bases of the junction unmatched. Germline-derived CDR1 and CDR2 are SGHNT and YYREEE (reference sequence). CDR3 size: 15 residues.

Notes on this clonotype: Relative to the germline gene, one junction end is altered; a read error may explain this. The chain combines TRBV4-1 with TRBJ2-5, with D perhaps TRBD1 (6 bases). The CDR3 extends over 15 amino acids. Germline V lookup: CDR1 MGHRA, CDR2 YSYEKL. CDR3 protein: CASSRQIGGGETQYF. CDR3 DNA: TGCGCCAGCAGCCGACAGATTGGGGGCGGAGAGACGCAGTACTTC.

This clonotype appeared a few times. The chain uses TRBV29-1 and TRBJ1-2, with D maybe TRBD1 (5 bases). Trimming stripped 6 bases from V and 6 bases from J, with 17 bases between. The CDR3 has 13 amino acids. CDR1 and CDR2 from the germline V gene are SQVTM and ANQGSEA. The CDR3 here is CSVRHLEGDGYTF. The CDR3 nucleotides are TGCAGCGTGAGACATCTGGAAGGGGATGGCTACACCTTC.

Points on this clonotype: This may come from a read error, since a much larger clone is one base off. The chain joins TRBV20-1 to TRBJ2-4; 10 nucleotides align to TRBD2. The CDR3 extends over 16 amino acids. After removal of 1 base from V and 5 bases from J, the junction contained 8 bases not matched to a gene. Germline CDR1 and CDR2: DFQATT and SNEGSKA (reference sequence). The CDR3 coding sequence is TGCAGTGCTAGAGGACCTAGCGGGAGATCGGAAAACATTCAGTACTTC. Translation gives CSARGPSGRSENIQYF.

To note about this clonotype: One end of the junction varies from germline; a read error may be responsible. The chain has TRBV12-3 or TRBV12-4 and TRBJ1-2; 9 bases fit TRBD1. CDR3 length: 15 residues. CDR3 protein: CAGSFGDRVYYGYNF. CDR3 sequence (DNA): TGTGCCGGCAGCTTCGGGGACAGGGTTTACTATGGCTACAACTTC.

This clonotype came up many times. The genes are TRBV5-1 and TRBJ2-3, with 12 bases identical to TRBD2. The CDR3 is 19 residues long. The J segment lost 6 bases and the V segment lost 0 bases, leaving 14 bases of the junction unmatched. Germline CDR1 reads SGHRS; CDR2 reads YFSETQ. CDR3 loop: CASSLVSSGRADPPDTQYF. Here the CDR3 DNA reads TGCGCCAGCAGCTTGGTCTCTAGCGGGAGGGCCGATCCCCCTGATACGCAGTATTTT.

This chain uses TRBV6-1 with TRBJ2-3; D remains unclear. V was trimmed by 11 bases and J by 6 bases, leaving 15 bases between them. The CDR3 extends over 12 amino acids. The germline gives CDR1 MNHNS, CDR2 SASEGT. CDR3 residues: CACSDQVDTQYF. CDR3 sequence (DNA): TGTGCCTGTAGTGACCAGGTGGATACGCAGTATTTT.

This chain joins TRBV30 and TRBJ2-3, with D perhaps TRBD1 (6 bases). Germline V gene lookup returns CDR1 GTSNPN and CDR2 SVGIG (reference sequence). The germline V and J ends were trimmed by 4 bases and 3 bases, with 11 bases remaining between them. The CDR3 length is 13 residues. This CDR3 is CAWTQGSTDTQYF. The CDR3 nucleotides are TGTGCCTGGACCCAGGGGTCGACAGATACGCAGTATTTT.

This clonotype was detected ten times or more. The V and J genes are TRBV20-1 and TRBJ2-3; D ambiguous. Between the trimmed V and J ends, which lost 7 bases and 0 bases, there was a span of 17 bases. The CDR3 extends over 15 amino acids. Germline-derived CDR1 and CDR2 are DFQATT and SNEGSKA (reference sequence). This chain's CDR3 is CSGNDWAASTDTQYF. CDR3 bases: TGCAGTGGAAACGATTGGGCGGCTAGCACAGATACGCAGTATTTT.

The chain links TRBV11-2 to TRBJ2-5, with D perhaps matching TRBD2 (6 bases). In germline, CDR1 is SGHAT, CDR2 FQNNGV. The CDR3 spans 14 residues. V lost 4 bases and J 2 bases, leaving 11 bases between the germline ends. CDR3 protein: CASSSGLIQETQYF. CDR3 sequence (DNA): TGTGCCAGCAGCTCGGGACTGATACAAGAGACCCAGTACTTC.

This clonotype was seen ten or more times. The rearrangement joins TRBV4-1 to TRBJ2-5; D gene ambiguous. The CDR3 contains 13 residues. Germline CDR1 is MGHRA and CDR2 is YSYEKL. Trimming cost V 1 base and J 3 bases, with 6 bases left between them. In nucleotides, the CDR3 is TGCGCCAGCAGCCAAGGTCAGGAAGAGACCCAGTACTTC. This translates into CASSQGQEETQYF.

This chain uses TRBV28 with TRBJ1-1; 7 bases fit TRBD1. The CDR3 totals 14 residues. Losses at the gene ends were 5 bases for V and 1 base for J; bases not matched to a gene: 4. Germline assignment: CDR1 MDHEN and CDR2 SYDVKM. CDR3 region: CASSMTGKNTEAFF. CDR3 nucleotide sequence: TGTGCCAGCAGTATGACAGGGAAGAACACTGAAGCTTTCTTT.

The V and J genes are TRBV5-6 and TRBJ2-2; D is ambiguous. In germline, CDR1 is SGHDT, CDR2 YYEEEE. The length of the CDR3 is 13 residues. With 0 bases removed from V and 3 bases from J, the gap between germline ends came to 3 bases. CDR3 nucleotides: TGTGCCAGCAGCTTGGATTACACCGGGGAGCTGTTTTTT. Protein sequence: CASSLDYTGELFF.

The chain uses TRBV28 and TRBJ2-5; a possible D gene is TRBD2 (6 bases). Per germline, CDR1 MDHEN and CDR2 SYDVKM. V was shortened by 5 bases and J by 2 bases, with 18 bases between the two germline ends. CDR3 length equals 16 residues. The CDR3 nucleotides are TGTGCCAGCAGTACACCCCACGAGGGAGGACAAGAGACCCAGTACTTC. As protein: CASSTPHEGGQETQYF.

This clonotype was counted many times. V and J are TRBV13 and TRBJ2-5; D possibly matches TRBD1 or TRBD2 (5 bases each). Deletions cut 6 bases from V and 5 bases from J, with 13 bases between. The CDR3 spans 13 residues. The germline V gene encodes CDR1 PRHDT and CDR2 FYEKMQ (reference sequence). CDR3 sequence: CASRVWGMETQYF. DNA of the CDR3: TGTGCCAGCAGGGTTTGGGGGATGGAGACCCAGTACTTC.

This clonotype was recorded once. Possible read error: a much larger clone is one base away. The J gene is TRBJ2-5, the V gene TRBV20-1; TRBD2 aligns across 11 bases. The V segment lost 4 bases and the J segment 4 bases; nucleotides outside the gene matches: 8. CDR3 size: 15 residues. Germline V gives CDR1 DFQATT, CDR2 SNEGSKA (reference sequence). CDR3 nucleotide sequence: TGCAGTGCTATTGGTACTAGCGGGAGTGCAGAGACCCAGTACTTC. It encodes CSAIGTSGSAETQYF.

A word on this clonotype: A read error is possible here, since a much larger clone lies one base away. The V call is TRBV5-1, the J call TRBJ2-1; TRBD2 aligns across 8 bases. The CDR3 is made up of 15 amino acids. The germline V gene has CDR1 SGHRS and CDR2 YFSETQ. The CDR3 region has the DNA TGCGCCAGCAGCCCGGGACTAGAAATTCCCAATGAGGAGTTCTTC. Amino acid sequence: CASSPGLEIPNEEFF.

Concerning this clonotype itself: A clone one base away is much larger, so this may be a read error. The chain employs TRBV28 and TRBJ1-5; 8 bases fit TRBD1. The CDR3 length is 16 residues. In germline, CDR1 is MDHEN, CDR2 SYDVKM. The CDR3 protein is CASNPGGQGGNQPKHF. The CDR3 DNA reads TGTGCCAGCAATCCCGGAGGACAGGGCGGCAATCAGCCCAAGCATTTT.

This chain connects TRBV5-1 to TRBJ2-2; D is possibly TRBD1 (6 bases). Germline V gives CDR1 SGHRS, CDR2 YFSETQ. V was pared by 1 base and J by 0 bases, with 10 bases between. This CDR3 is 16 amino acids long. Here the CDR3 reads CASSLSRTANTGELFF. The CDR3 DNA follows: TGCGCCAGCAGCTTGTCCAGGACAGCGAACACCGGGGAGCTGTTTTTT.

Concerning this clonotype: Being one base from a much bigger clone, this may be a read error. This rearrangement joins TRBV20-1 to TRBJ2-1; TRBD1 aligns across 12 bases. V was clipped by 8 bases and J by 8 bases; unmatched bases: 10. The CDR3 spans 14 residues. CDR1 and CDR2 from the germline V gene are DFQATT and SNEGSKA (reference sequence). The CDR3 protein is CSTLGTGGKDEQFF. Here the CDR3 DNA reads TGCAGTACCCTCGGGACAGGGGGCAAGGATGAGCAGTTCTTC.

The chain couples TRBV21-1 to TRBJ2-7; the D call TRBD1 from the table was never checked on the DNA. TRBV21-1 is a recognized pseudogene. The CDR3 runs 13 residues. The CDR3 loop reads CACSKGAGYEQYF. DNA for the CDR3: TGTGCCTGCAGCAAAGGGGCGGGCTACGAGCAGTACTTC.

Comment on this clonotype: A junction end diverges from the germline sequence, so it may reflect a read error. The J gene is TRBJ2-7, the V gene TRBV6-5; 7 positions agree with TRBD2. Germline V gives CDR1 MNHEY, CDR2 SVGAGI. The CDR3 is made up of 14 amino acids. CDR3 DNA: TGTACCAGGAGTGGGGGGGTCGGTTACTACGAGCAGTACTTC. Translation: CTRSGGVGYYEQYF.

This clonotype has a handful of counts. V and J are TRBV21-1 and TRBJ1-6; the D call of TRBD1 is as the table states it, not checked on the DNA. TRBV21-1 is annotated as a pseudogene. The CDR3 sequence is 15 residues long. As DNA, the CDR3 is TGTGCCAGCAGCGAGGTCCCCGGAGGAAATTCACCCCTCCACTTT. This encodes CASSEVPGGNSPLHF.

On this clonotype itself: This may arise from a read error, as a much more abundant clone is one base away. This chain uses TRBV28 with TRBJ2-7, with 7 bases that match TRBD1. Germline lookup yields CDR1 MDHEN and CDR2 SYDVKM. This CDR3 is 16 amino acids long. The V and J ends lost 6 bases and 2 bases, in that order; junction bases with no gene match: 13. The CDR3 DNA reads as TGTGCCAGCAGCGGTCCCCGGAACAGGGGAACCTACGAGCAGTACTTC. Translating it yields CASSGPRNRGTYEQYF. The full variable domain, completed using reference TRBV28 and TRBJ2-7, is DVKVTQSSRYLVKRTGEKVFLECVQDMDHENMFWYRQDPGLGLRLIYFSYDVKMKEKGDIPEGYSVSREKKERFSLILESASTNQTSMYLCASSGPRNRGTYEQYFGPGTRLTVT.

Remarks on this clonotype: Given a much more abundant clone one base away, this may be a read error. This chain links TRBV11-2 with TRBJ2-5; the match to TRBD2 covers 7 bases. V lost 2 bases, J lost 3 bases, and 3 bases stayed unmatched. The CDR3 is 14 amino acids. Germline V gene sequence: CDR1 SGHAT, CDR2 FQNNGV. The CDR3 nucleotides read TGTGCCAGCAGCTTATGGCTAGCGGAAGAGACCCAGTACTTC. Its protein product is CASSLWLAEETQYF.

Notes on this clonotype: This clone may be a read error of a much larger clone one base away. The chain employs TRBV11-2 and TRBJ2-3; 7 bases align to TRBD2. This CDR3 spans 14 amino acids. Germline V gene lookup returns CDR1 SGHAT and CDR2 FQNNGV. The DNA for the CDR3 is TGTACCAGCAGCTTAGGGAGGGGTGCAGATACGCAGTATTTT. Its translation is CTSSLGRGADTQYF.